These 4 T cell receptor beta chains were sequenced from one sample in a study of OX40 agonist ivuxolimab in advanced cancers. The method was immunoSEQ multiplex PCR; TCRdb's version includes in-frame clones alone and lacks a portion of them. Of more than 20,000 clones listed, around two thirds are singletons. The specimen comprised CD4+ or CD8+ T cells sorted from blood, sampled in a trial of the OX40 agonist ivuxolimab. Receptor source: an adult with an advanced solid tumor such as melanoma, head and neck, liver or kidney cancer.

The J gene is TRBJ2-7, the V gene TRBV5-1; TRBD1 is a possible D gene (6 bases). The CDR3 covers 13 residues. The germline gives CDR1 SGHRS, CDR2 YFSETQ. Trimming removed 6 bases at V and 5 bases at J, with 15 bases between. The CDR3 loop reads CASTYRDTHEQYF. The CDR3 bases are TGCGCCAGCACCTACCGGGACACCCACGAGCAGTACTTC.

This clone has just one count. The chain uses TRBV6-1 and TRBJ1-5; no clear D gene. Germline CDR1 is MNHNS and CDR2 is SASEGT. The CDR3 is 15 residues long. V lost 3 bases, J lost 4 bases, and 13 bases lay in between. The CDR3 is CASSDWDLGNQPQHF. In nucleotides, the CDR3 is TGTGCCAGCAGTGATTGGGATTTGGGGAATCAGCCCCAGCATTTT.

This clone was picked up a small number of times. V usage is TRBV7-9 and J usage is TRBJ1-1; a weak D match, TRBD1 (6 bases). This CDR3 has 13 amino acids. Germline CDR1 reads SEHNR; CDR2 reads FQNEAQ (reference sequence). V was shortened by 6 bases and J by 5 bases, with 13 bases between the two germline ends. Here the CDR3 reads CASSQGSATEAFF. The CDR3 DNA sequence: TGTGCCAGCAGTCAGGGGTCTGCAACTGAAGCTTTCTTT.

This CDR3 is CASSIGSTDTQYF. The CDR3 nucleotides read TGTGCCAGTAGTATAGGTAGCACAGATACGCAGTATTTT. The V call is TRBV19, the J call TRBJ2-3; D is unclear. Trimming shortened V by 1 base and J by 0 bases, and 2 bases separated the two germline ends. CDR1 is LNHDA, CDR2 SQIVND, per germline (reference sequence). The CDR3 covers 13 residues.